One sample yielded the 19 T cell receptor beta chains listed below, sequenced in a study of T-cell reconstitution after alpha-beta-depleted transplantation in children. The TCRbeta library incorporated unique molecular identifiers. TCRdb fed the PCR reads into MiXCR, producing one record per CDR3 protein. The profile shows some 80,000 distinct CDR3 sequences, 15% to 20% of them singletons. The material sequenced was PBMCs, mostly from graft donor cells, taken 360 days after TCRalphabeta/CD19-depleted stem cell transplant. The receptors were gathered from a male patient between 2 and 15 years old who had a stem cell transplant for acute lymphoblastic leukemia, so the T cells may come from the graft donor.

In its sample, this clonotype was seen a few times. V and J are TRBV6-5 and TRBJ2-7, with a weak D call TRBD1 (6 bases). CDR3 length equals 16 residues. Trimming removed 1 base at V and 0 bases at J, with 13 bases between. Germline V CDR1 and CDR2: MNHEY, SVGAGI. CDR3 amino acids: CASSYWLQGLSYEQYF. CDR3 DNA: TGTGCCAGCAGTTACTGGCTTCAGGGGCTCTCCTACGAGCAGTACTTC.

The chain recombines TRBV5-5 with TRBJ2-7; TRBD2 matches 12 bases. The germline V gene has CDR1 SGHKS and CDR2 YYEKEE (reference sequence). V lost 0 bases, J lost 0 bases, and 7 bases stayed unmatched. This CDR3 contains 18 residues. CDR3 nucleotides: TGTGCCAGCAGCTTGGCCCGGACTAGCGGGACCAACTCCTACGAGCAGTACTTC. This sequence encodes CASSLARTSGTNSYEQYF.

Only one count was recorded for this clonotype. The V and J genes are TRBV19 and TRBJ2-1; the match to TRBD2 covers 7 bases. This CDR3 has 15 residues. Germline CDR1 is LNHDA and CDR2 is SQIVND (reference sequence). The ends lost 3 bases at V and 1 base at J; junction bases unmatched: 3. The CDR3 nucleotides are TGTGCCAGTAGTATGGGGCGGGGGTCCTACAATGAGCAGTTCTTC. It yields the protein CASSMGRGSYNEQFF.

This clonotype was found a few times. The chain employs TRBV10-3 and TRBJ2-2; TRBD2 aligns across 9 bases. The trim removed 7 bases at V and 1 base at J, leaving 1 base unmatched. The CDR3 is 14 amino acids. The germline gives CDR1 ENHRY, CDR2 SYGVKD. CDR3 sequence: CAIMTSGNTGELFF. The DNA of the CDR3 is TGTGCCATCATGACTAGCGGGAACACCGGGGAGCTGTTTTTT.

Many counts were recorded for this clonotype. The CDR3: CASSPHSGGNQPQHF. CDR3 coding DNA: TGTGCCAGCAGTCCACACTCGGGGGGCAATCAGCCCCAGCATTTT. The chain combines TRBV12-3 or TRBV12-4 with TRBJ1-5, with D perhaps matching TRBD1 (5 bases). The CDR3 sequence is 15 residues long. Trimming removed 5 bases from V and 2 bases from J, with 13 bases in between.

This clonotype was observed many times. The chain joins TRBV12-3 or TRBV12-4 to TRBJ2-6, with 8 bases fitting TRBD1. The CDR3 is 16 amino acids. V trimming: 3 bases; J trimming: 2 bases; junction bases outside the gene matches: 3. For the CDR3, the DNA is TGTGCCAGCAGTTTCAAGACAGGGGCTGGGGCCAACGTCCTGACTTTC. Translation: CASSFKTGAGANVLTF.

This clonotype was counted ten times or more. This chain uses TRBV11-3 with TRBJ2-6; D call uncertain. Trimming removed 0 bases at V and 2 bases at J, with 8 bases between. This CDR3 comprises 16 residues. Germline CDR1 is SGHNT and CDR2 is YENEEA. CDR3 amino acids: CASSLDSGTGANVLTF. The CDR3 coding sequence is TGTGCCAGCAGCTTAGATTCTGGGACTGGGGCCAACGTCCTGACTTTC.

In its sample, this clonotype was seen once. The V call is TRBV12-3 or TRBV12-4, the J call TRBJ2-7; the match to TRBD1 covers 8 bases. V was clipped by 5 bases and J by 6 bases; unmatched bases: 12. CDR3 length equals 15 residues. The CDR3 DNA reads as TGTGCCAGCAGTCCGCGACAGGGGAAGGGTATCGAGCAGTACTTC. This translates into CASSPRQGKGIEQYF.

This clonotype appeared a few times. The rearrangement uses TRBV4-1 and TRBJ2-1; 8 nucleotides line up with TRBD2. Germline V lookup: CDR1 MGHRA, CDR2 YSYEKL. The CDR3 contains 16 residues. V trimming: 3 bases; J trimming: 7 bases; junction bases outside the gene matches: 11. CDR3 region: CASSHRSGRGWNEQFF. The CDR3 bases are TGCGCCAGCAGCCATAGGAGCGGGAGAGGGTGGAATGAGCAGTTCTTC.

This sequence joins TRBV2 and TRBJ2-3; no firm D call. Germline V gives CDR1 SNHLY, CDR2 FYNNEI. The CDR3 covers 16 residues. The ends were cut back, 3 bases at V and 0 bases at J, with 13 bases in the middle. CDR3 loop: CASSELVVLSTDTQYF. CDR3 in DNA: TGTGCCAGCAGTGAGCTCGTGGTTCTTAGCACAGATACGCAGTATTTT.

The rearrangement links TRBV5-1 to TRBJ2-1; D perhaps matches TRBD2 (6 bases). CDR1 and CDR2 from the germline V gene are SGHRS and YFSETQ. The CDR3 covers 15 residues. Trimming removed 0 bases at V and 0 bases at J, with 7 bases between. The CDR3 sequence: CASSLVAVSYNEQFF. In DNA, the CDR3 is TGCGCCAGCAGCTTGGTAGCGGTCTCCTACAATGAGCAGTTCTTC.

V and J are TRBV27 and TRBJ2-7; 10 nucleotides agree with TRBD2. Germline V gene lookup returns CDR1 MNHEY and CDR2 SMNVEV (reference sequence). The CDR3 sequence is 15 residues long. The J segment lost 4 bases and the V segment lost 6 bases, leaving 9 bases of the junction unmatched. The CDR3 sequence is CASRLSGRAGYEQYF. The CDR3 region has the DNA TGTGCCAGCAGATTAAGCGGGAGGGCCGGTTACGAGCAGTACTTC.

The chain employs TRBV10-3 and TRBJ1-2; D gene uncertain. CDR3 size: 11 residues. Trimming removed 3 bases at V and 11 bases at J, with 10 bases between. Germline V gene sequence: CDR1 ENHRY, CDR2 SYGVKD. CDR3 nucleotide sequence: TGTGCCATCAGTGACTTTGCGGGGTACACCTTC. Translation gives CAISDFAGYTF.

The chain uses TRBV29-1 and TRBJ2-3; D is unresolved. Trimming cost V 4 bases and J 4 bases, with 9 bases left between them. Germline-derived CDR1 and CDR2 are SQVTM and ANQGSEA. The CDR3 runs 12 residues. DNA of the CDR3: TGCAGCGTTGTTGGGATCCCAGATACGCAGTATTTT. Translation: CSVVGIPDTQYF.

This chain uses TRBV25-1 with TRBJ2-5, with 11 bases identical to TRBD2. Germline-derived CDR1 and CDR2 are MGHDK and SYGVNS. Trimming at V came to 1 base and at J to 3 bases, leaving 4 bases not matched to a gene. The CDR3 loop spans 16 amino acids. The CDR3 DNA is TGTGCCAGCAGTGAATTTAGCGGGAGGGCCGAAGAGACCCAGTACTTC. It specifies CASSEFSGRAEETQYF.

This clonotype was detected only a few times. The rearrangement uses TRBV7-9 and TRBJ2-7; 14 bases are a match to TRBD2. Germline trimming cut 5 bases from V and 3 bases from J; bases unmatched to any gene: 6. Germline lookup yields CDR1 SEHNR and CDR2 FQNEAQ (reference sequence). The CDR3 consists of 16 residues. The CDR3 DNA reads TGTGCCAGCAGCCTAGGGACTAGCGGGAGAGGCTACGAGCAGTACTTC. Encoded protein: CASSLGTSGRGYEQYF.

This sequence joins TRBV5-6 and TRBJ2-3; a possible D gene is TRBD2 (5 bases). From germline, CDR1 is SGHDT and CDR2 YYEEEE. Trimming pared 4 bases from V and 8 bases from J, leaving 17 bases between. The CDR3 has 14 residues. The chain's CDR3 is CASSPGNTAGTQYF. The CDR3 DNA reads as TGTGCCAGCAGCCCGGGGAACACTGCGGGTACGCAGTATTTT.

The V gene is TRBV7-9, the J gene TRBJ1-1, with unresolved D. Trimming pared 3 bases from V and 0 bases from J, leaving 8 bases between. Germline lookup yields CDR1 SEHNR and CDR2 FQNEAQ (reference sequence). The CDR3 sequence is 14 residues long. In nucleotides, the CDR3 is TGTGCCAGCAGCTTGATCCGGATGAACACTGAAGCTTTCTTT. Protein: CASSLIRMNTEAFF.

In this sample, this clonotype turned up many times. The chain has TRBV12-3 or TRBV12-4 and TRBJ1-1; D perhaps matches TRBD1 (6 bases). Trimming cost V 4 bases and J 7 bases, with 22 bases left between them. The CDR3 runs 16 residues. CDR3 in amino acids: CASSSLGRGILGEAFF. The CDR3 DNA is TGTGCCAGCAGTTCCCTTGGAAGGGGGATTTTGGGTGAAGCTTTCTTT.